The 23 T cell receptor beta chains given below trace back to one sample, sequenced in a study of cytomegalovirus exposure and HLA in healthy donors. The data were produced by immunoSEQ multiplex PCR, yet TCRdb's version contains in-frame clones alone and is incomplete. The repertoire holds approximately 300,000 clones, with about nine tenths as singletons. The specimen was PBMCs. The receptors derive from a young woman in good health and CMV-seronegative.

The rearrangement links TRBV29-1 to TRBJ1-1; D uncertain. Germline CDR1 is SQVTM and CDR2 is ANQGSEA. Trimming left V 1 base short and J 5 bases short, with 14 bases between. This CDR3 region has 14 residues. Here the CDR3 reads CSVEVDQTRTEAFF. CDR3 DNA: TGCAGCGTTGAAGTTGACCAGACAAGGACTGAAGCTTTCTTT.

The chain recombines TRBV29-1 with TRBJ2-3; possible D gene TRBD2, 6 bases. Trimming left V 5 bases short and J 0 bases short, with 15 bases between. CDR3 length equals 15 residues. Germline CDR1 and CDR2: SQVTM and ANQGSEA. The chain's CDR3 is CSVHDWAGSTDTQYF. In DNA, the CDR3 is TGCAGCGTTCACGATTGGGCGGGAAGCACAGATACGCAGTATTTT.

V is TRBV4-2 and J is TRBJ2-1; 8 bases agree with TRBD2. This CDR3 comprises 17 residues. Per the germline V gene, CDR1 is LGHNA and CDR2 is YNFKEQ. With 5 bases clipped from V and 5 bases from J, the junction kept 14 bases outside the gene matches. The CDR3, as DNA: TGTGCCAGCAGCTACTTACCGAGCGGACTAGCTGACAATGAGCAGTTCTTC. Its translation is CASSYLPSGLADNEQFF.

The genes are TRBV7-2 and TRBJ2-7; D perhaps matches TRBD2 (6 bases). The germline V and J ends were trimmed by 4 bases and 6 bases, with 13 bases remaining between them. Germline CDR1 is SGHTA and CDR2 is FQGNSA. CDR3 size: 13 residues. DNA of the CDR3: TGTGCCAGCAGCTCCCCGGGGGATGTCGAGCAGTACTTC. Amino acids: CASSSPGDVEQYF.

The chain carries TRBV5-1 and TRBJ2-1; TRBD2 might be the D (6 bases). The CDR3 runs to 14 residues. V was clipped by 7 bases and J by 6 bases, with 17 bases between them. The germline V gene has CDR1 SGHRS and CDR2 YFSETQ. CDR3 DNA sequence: TGCGCCAGCCAGGTGGGAGGAGGAGGCAATGAGCAGTTCTTC. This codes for CASQVGGGGNEQFF.

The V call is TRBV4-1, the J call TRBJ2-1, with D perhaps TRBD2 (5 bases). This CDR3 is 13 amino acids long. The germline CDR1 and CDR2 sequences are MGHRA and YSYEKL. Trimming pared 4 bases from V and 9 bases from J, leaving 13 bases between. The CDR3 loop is CASSRYWRAEQFF. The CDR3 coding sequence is TGCGCCAGCAGCCGGTACTGGCGGGCTGAGCAGTTCTTC.

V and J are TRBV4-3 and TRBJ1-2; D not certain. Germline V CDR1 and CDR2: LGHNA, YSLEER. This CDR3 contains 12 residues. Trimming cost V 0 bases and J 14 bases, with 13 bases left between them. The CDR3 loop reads CASSQDQTFRTF. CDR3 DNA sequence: TGCGCCAGCAGCCAAGATCAAACTTTCCGGACCTTC.

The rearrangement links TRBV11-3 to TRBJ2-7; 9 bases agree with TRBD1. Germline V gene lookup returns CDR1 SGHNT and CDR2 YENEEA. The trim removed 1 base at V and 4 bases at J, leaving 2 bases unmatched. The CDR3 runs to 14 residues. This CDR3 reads CASSLGTGEYEQYF. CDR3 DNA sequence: TGTGCCAGCAGCTTAGGGACAGGGGAATACGAGCAGTACTTC.

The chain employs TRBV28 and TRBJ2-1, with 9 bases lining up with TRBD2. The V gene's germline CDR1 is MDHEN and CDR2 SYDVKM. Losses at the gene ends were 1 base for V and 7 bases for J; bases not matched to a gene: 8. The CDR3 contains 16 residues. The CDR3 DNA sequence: TGTGCCAGCAGTTTATCGTCCCTAGCGGGATGGAATGAGCAGTTCTTC. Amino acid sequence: CASSLSSLAGWNEQFF. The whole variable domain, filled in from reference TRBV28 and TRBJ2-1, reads DVKVTQSSRYLVKRTGEKVFLECVQDMDHENMFWYRQDPGLGLRLIYFSYDVKMKEKGDIPEGYSVSREKKERFSLILESASTNQTSMYLCASSLSSLAGWNEQFFGPGTRLTVL.

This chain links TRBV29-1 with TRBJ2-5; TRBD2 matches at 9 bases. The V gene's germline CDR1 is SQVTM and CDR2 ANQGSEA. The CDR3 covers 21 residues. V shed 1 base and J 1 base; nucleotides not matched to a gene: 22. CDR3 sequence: CSVEVWTARILAGRFQETQYF. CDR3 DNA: TGCAGCGTTGAAGTATGGACAGCGAGGATTCTAGCGGGAAGATTCCAAGAGACCCAGTACTTC.

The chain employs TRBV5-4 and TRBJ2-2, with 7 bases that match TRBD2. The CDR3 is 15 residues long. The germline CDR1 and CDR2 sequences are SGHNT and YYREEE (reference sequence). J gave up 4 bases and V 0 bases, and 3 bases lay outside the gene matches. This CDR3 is CASSLGGGSTGELFF. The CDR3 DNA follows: TGTGCCAGCAGCTTGGGGGGAGGGAGCACCGGGGAGCTGTTTTTT.

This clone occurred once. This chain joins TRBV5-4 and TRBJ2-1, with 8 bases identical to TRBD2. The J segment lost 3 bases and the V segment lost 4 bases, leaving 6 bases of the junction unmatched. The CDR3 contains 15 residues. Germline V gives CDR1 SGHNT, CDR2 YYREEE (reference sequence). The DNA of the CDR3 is TGTGCCAGCAGCACGGGGGGGAGGGACTACAATGAGCAGTTCTTC. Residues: CASSTGGRDYNEQFF.

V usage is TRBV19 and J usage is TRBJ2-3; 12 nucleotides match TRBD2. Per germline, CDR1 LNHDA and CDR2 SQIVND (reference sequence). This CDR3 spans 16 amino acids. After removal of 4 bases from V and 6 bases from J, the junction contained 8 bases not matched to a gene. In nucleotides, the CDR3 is TGTGCCAGTAGTACCCCTAGCGGGAGGGCTCTTGATACGCAGTATTTT. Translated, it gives CASSTPSGRALDTQYF.

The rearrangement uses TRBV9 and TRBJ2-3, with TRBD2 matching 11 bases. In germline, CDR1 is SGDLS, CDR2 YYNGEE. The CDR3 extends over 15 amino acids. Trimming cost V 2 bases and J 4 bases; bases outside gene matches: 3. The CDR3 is CASSVLAGGADTQYF. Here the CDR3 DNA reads TGTGCCAGCAGCGTGTTAGCGGGAGGGGCAGATACGCAGTATTTT.

The chain's CDR3 is CASSMSYDSYEQYF. For the CDR3, the DNA is TGTGCCAGTAGTATGTCTTATGACAGCTACGAGCAGTACTTC. The rearrangement uses TRBV19 and TRBJ2-7; perhaps TRBD1 as D (5 bases). The CDR3 length is 14 residues. Trimming took 3 bases from V and 3 from J, leaving 12 bases between them. Germline V lookup: CDR1 LNHDA, CDR2 SQIVND (reference sequence).

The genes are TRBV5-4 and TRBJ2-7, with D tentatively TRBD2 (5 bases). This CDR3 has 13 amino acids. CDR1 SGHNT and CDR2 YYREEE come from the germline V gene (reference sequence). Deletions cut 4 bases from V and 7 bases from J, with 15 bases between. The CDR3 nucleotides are TGTGCCAGCAGCCCGCCGCCGGGAACGGAGCAGTACTTC. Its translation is CASSPPPGTEQYF.

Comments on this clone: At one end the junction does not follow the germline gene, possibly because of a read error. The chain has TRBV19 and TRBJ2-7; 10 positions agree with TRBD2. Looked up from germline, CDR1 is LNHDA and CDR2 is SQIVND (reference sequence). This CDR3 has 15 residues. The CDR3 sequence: CASSRLAGNSYEQYF. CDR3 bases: TGTGCCAGTAGTCGACTAGCGGGCAACTCCTACGAGCAATACTTC.

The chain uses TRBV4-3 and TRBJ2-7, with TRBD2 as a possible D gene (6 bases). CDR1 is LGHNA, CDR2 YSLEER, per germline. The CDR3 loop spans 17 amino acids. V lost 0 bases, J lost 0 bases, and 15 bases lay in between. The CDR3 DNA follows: TGCGCCAGCAGCCAAGAGAAGCGGGTCCGTAACTCCTACGAGCAGTACTTC. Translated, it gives CASSQEKRVRNSYEQYF.

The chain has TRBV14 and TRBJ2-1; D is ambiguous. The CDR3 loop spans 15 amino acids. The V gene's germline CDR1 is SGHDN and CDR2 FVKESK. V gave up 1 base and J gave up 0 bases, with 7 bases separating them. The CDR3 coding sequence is TGTGCCAGCAGCCAAGGAATTAGCTCCTACAATGAGCAGTTCTTC. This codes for CASSQGISSYNEQFF.

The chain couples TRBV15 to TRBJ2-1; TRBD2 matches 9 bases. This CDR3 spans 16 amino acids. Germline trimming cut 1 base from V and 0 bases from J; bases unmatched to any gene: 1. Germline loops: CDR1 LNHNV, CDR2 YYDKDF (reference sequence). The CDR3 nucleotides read TGTGCCACCAGCAGAGTTAGCGGGAGCTCCTACAATGAGCAGTTCTTC. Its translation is CATSRVSGSSYNEQFF.

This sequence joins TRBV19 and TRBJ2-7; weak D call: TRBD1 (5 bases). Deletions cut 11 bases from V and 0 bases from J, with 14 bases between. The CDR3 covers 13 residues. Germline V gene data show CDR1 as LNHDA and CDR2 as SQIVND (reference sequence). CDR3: CASCQGNSYEQYF. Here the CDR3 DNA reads TGTGCCTCCTGCCAGGGAAACTCCTACGAGCAGTACTTC.

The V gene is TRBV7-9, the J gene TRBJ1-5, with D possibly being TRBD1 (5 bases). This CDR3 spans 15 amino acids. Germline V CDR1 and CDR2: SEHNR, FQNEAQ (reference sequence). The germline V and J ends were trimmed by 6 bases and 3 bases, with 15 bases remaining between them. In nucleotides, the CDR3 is TGTGCCAGCAGTTCTGACAGAGAGTACAATCAGCCCCAGCATTTT. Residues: CASSSDREYNQPQHF.

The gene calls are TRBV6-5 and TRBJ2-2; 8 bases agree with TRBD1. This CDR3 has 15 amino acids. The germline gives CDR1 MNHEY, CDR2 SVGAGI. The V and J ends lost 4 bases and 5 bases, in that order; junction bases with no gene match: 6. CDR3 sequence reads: CASSSPDRETGELFF. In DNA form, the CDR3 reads TGTGCCAGCAGTTCCCCGGACAGGGAAACCGGGGAGCTGTTTTTT.